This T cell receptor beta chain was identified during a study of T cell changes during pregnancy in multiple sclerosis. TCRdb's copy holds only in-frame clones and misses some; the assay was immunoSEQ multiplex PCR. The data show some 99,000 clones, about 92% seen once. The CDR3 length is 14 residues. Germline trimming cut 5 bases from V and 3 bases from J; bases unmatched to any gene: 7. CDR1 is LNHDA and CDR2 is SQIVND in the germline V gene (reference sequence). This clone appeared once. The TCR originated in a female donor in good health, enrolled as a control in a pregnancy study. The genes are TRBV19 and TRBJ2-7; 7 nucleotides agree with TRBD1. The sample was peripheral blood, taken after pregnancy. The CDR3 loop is CASSPQGFLYEQYF. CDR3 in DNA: TGTGCCAGTAGTCCACAGGGGTTCCTCTACGAGCAGTACTTC.